The clone carrying this TCR beta chain was detected ten times or more. RNA transcripts served as the template for amplifying TCR beta CDR3 regions. A set of HTBI primers served as the primers for a first-round RT-PCR of the TCR CDR3. TCRdb reanalysed the multiplex PCR reads using MiXCR and keeps one entry per CDR3 protein. Of fewer than 700,000 distinct CDR3 sequences listed, about 16% are singletons. This entry belongs to a study of T cells in Graves' hyperthyroidism and ophthalmopathy. The ends lost 8 bases at V and 1 base at J; junction bases unmatched: 8. The CDR3 is made up of 14 amino acids. Germline CDR1 reads DFQATT; CDR2 reads SNEGSKA (reference sequence).

V usage is TRBV20-1 and J usage is TRBJ2-1, with 7 nucleotides matching TRBD1. The TCR sequence derives from a woman aged 30 to 39 with Graves' hyperthyroidism. The sample taken for sequencing was blood. The CDR3 is CSPKNRGSYNEQFF. Written as DNA, the CDR3 is TGCAGTCCAAAAAACAGGGGATCCTACAATGAGCAGTTCTTC.